These T cell receptor beta chains were read from a single sample in a study of chemoradiotherapy in HPV16-positive cancers. Sequenced by immunoSEQ multiplex PCR; TCRdb stores in-frame clones only, minus some. The table shows 25,000 to 35,000 clones, with more than 80% occurring only once. Sequenced here: blood, sampled from a patient who underwent chemoradiotherapy. These receptors all come from a human donor with HPV-associated anogenital cancer. The CDR3 runs from the conserved cysteine through the conserved F or W. Fields, in order: V gene, J gene, D gene, clone size, CDR3 DNA, CDR3 protein. D genes are given only for firm matches. Clone size is stated in some rows and not others, as once, few, many or a class when expanded.

TRBV5-3	TRBJ1-5	NA	NA	TGTGCCAGAAGCCATGATCAGCCCCAGCATTTT	CARSHDQPQHF
TRBV2	TRBJ2-5	TRBD2	once	TGTGCCAGCAGTGACCCCCCAGGGAGGGGAACCCAAGAGACCCAGTACTTC	CASSDPPGRGTQETQYF
TRBV5-1	TRBJ2-4	TRBD1	NA	TGCGCCAGCAGCTTGACTGGGACAGGGGTGATGTTAGGCAAAAACATTCAGTACTTC	CASSLTGTGVMLGKNIQYF
TRBV2	TRBJ2-7	TRBD2	NA	TGTGCCAGCAGTGACCCCACGGCTAGCGGGGGTTACGAGCAGTACTTC	CASSDPTASGGYEQYF
TRBV7-9	TRBJ1-5	NA	NA	TGTGCCAGCAGCTTGGACAGAGTAGATCAGCCCCAGCATTTT	CASSLDRVDQPQHF
TRBV28	TRBJ1-2	NA	few	TGTGCCAGCAGAAATACGGGGGGCGGAGGCTACACCTTC	CASRNTGGGGYTF
TRBV11-3	TRBJ2-7	NA	NA	TGTGCCAGCAGCTTATTATCAGGGGTCTCCTACGAGCAGTACTTC	CASSLLSGVSYEQYF
TRBV27	TRBJ1-2	NA	NA	TGTGCCACCCCGACAGAGGCCACTTATGGCTACACCTTC	CATPTEATYGYTF
TRBV11-2	TRBJ1-4	NA	NA	TGTGCCAGCGGATATGAGTATAATGAAAAACTGTTTTTT	CASGYEYNEKLFF
TRBV15	TRBJ2-7	TRBD2	NA	TGTGCCACCACCCCCACGACTAGCCGCCTTAACGAGCAGTACTTC	CATTPTTSRLNEQYF
TRBV27	TRBJ1-6	NA	NA	TGTGCCAGCAGTTTCACCGGGCTCTATAATTCACCCCTCCACTTT	CASSFTGLYNSPLHF
TRBV7-2	TRBJ2-3	TRBD2	NA	TGTGCCAGCTCTAGCGGGGGGCCGTTGTATTTT	CASSSGGPLYF
TRBV2	TRBJ1-2	NA	NA	TGTGCCAGCAGCCACTCCCCGTTTCGGACTAACTATGGCTACACCTTC	CASSHSPFRTNYGYTF
TRBV5-1	TRBJ1-4	TRBD1	NA	TGCGCCAGCAGCTTCGACAGGGAAGGTGAAAAACTGTTTTTT	CASSFDREGEKLFF
TRBV11-3	TRBJ2-1	TRBD1	NA	TGTGCCAGCAGCTTAGGTTTAGTACAGGGGTTTGAGAATGAGCAGTTCTTC	CASSLGLVQGFENEQFF
TRBV7-9	TRBJ2-1	TRBD2	NA	TGTGCCAGCAGCGCCAGACTAGCGGGGATCGGTGAGCAGTTCTTC	CASSARLAGIGEQFF
TRBV2	TRBJ2-5	NA	NA	TGTGCCAGCAGCTTGACGGGGGTAGCTACGACTCGTGAGACCCAGTACTTC	CASSLTGVATTRETQYF
TRBV2	TRBJ1-5	NA	NA	TGTGCCAGCAGTGAAGCCGAACGCCAGCCCCAGCATTTT	CASSEAERQPQHF
TRBV5-5	TRBJ2-7	NA	NA	TGTGCCAGCAGCCCGAGACTGACTTCCTACGAGCAGTACTTC	CASSPRLTSYEQYF
TRBV5-5	TRBJ1-1	NA	NA	TGTGCCAGCAGCTCTCCAGACAGGAGCGGAACTGAAGCTTTCTTT	CASSSPDRSGTEAFF
TRBV7-9	TRBJ2-5	NA	NA	TGTGCCAGCAGCTTAGACGGCCGAGAGACCCAGTACTTC	CASSLDGRETQYF
TRBV27	TRBJ1-5	TRBD1	NA	TGTGCCAGCTCGAGACAGGGAGGCGGCAATCAGCCCCAGCATTTT	CASSRQGGGNQPQHF
TRBV30	TRBJ1-1	NA	NA	TGTGCCTGGAGTGTACAGAGGAACACTGAAGCTTTCTTT	CAWSVQRNTEAFF
TRBV28	TRBJ1-2	NA	NA	TGTGCCAGCAGTTTCATAATAGGGAAGGGCTACACCTTC	CASSFIIGKGYTF
TRBV6-6	TRBJ2-5	TRBD2	NA	TGTGCCAGCAGTGGGACTAGCGGGGAGACCCAGTACTTC	CASSGTSGETQYF
TRBV29-1	TRBJ2-1	NA	NA	TGCAGCGCCCGAAGTAGGCGCGGGACCGGTGAGCAGTTCTTC	CSARSRRGTGEQFF
TRBV30	TRBJ2-2	NA	NA	TGTGCCTGGAGTCCGAGACAGATGAACACCGGGGAGCTGTTTTTT	CAWSPRQMNTGELFF
TRBV18	TRBJ2-2	TRBD2	NA	TGTGCCAGCTCACCATTCGGACTAGCGGGGAACACCGGGGAGCTGTTTTTT	CASSPFGLAGNTGELFF
TRBV6-5	TRBJ1-3	NA	NA	TGTGCCAGCAGCAGGACAGCTGGAAACACCATATATTTT	CASSRTAGNTIYF
TRBV25-1	TRBJ2-2	NA	NA	TGTGCCAGCACTGGGGGCCTTAACACCGGGGAGCTGTTTTTT	CASTGGLNTGELFF
TRBV6-1	TRBJ2-1	NA	NA	TGTGCCAGCAGTATGACTAGTTTTGCAAATGAGCAGTTCTTC	CASSMTSFANEQFF
TRBV7-9	TRBJ1-2	NA	NA	TGTGCCAGCAGCTTAGCCCGGGCTGATGTCTATGGCTACACCTTC	CASSLARADVYGYTF
TRBV6-5	TRBJ1-1	NA	NA	TGTGCCAGCAGTTACCAGGGGACAACTCAAGCTTTCTTT	CASSYQGTTQAFF
TRBV18	TRBJ1-5	TRBD1	NA	TGTGCCAGCTCACAAGGGACAGGGGTTCAGCCCCAGCATTTT	CASSQGTGVQPQHF
TRBV9	TRBJ1-3	NA	NA	TGTGCCAGCAGCCCTAGGACACCCAACTCTGGAAACACCATATATTTT	CASSPRTPNSGNTIYF
TRBV9	TRBJ1-3	TRBD1	NA	TGTGCCAGCAGCGTAGGGCTCGGGACAGGCCGCCTCTCTGGAAACACCATATATTTT	CASSVGLGTGRLSGNTIYF
TRBV19	TRBJ1-6	NA	NA	TGTGCCAGTAGTACAGGGACACAATATAATTCACCCCTCCACTTT	CASSTGTQYNSPLHF
TRBV11-2	TRBJ1-2	NA	NA	TGTGCCAGCAGCTTAGGAACAGGGAACTATGGCTACACCTTC	CASSLGTGNYGYTF
TRBV7-8	TRBJ1-4	NA	NA	TGTGCCAGCAGCTTAGTGATGGAGAATGAAAAACTGTTTTTT	CASSLVMENEKLFF
TRBV5-1	TRBJ1-3	NA	once	TGCGCCAGTCGGATTAGCTCTGGAAACACCATATATTTT	CASRISSGNTIYF
TRBV2	TRBJ2-1	TRBD2	NA	TGTGCCAGCACCCTCCGGCGGGGGGACACTGAGCAGTTCTTC	CASTLRRGDTEQFF
TRBV9	TRBJ1-2	TRBD1	NA	TGTGCCAGCAGCCCCCGGACAGGGACCAACTATGGCTACACCTTC	CASSPRTGTNYGYTF
TRBV14	TRBJ1-1	NA	NA	TGTGCCAGCAGCGCCGGGGGCACTGAAGCTTTCTTT	CASSAGGTEAFF
TRBV11-3	TRBJ1-3	NA	NA	TGTGCCAGCAGCACAGGCTCTGGAAACACCATATATTTT	CASSTGSGNTIYF
TRBV6-1	TRBJ1-1	NA	NA	TGTGCCAGCAGACAGGGACCGGCGAGCACTGAAGCTTTCTTT	CASRQGPASTEAFF
TRBV5-5	TRBJ1-5	NA	NA	TGTGCCAGCAGCCCGGGGGTCTCCTATGAGCCCCAGCATTTT	CASSPGVSYEPQHF
TRBV9	TRBJ1-4	TRBD1	NA	TGTGCCAGCAGCGGGGGACAGGGAATTGAAAAACTGTTTTTT	CASSGGQGIEKLFF